This paragraph covers one T cell receptor (beta chain) sequence. As processed by the authors: Quantification of nucleated cells was approximated via reference gene primer amplification. The assay was immunoSEQ multiplex PCR, and TCRdb's table has in-frame clones only and misses some. The V and J calls and clone size were taken over from that table, and D and trimming were inferred from the DNA. The sample holds 65,000 to 75,000 clones; about nine tenths are singletons and the top ten take roughly 30%. These data are taken from a study of blood T cell repertoires in COVID-19. As for the study in general: Samples of COVID-19 (acute and convalescent) were obtained from the United States, Italy and Spain. In each case, the material was cDNA or gDNA derived from T cells, B-cell-depleted T cells, or PBMCs.

Source material: peripheral blood. The sequence was obtained from an elderly woman with active or convalescent COVID-19.

DNA of the CDR3: TGCGCCAGCAGATCCAGACAGGGTTTGGGGGAGCAGTACTTC. Its translation is CASRSRQGLGEQYF. The V gene is TRBV10-2, the J gene TRBJ2-7; TRBD1 aligns across 7 bases. The CDR3 sequence is 14 residues long. Germline V CDR1 and CDR2: WSHSY, SAAADI. V dropped 6 bases and J dropped 7; count of bases not matched to a gene: 12.